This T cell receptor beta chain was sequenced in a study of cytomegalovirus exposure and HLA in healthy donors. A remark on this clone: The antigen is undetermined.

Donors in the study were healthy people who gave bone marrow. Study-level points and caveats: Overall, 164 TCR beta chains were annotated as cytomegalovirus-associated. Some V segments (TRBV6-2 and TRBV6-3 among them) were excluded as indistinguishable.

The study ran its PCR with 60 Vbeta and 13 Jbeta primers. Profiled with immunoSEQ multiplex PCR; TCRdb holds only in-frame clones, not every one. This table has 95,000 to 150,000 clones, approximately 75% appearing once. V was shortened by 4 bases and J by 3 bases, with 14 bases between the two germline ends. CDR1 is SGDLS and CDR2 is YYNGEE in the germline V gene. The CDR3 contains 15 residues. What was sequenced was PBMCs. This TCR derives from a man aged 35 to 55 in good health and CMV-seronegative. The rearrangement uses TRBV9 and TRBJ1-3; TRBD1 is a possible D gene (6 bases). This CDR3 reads CASSPGQFGGNTIYF. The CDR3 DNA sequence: TGTGCCAGCAGCCCTGGACAGTTCGGTGGAAACACCATATATTTT.